The rows below give T cell receptor beta chains drawn from one sample of a study of human T cells and chemical hapten exposure. TCRdb re-derived calls from the reads in MiXCR, one entry per CDR3 protein. The sample has about 120,000 distinct CDR3 sequences, about 8.9% seen once. The specimen was whole blood. The receptors come from a human donor in good health. Some clones in this sample may be carry-over from other donors' samples. Each CDR3 is given with its conserved first and last residue. Fields, in order: D gene, J gene, V gene, clone size, CDR3 protein, CDR3 DNA. The D gene is left open where the match is weak. Size is stated for part of the rows, as once, few or many counts, or as a class when the clone is expanded.

d_call: -; j_call: TRBJ2-1; v_call: TRBV21-1; clone_size: few; cdr3_aa: CASSKGRRSSYNEQFF; cdr3_nt: TGTGCCAGCAGCAAAGGACGGCGTAGCTCCTACAATGAGCAGTTCTTC
d_call: -; j_call: TRBJ2-4; v_call: TRBV29-1; clone_size: few; cdr3_aa: CSVDGPQRGNIQYF; cdr3_nt: TGCAGCGTGGACGGGCCCCAGAGAGGAAACATTCAGTACTTC
d_call: -; j_call: TRBJ2-7; v_call: TRBV14; clone_size: few; cdr3_aa: CASSPQTGAYEQYF; cdr3_nt: TGTGCCAGCAGCCCGCAGACGGGCGCCTACGAGCAGTACTTC
d_call: -; j_call: TRBJ2-2; v_call: TRBV4-3; clone_size: few; cdr3_aa: CASSQEHYGTGELFF; cdr3_nt: TGCGCCAGCAGCCAAGAACACTATGGCACCGGGGAGCTGTTTTTT
d_call: TRBD1; j_call: TRBJ2-5; v_call: TRBV5-1; clone_size: few; cdr3_aa: CASSLDEDRGRETQYF; cdr3_nt: TGCGCCAGCAGCTTGGATGAGGACAGGGGGCGGGAGACCCAGTACTTC
d_call: -; j_call: TRBJ2-1; v_call: TRBV5-1; clone_size: -; cdr3_aa: CASSLVPYNEQFF; cdr3_nt: TGCGCCAGCAGCTTGGTACCGTACAATGAGCAGTTCTTC
d_call: -; j_call: TRBJ2-1; v_call: TRBV5-5; clone_size: many; cdr3_aa: CASSLGSGNEQFF; cdr3_nt: TGTGCCAGCAGCTTGGGGTCAGGGAATGAGCAGTTCTTC
d_call: -; j_call: TRBJ2-5; v_call: TRBV11-1; clone_size: -; cdr3_aa: CASSSEGGGQETQYF; cdr3_nt: TGTGCCAGCAGCTCGGAAGGAGGGGGACAAGAGACCCAGTACTTC
d_call: -; j_call: TRBJ2-7; v_call: TRBV5-1; clone_size: -; cdr3_aa: CASSPDTYEQYF; cdr3_nt: TGCGCCAGCAGCCCGGACACCTACGAGCAGTACTTC
d_call: TRBD1; j_call: TRBJ1-5; v_call: TRBV10-3; clone_size: many; cdr3_aa: CAISEHRDSRHWPQHF; cdr3_nt: TGTGCCATCAGTGAGCACCGGGACAGTCGCCATTGGCCCCAGCATTTT
d_call: TRBD1; j_call: TRBJ2-2; v_call: TRBV7-8; clone_size: few; cdr3_aa: CASREDRTGNTGELFF; cdr3_nt: TGTGCCAGCAGAGAGGATAGGACAGGGAACACCGGGGAGCTGTTTTTT
d_call: TRBD2; j_call: TRBJ2-7; v_call: TRBV20-1; clone_size: -; cdr3_aa: CSAVAGAAYEQYF; cdr3_nt: TGCAGTGCAGTGGCGGGAGCGGCCTACGAGCAGTACTTC
d_call: -; j_call: TRBJ2-2; v_call: TRBV9; clone_size: -; cdr3_aa: CASSVGFSGELFF; cdr3_nt: TGTGCCAGCAGCGTAGGGTTTTCCGGGGAGCTGTTTTTT
d_call: -; j_call: TRBJ1-3; v_call: TRBV10-3; clone_size: -; cdr3_aa: CAISASGSGNTIYF; cdr3_nt: TGTGCCATCAGTGCGTCAGGGTCTGGAAACACCATATATTTT
d_call: -; j_call: TRBJ1-1; v_call: TRBV28; clone_size: many; cdr3_aa: CASSPGGSNTEAFF; cdr3_nt: TGTGCCAGCAGTCCCGGGGGCAGTAACACTGAAGCTTTCTTT
d_call: -; j_call: TRBJ1-1; v_call: TRBV20-1; clone_size: -; cdr3_aa: CSARTTGFLSNTEAFF; cdr3_nt: TGCAGTGCTAGAACAACAGGGTTCCTATCGAACACTGAAGCTTTCTTT
d_call: -; j_call: TRBJ2-3; v_call: TRBV29-1; clone_size: many; cdr3_aa: CSVPRFQEADTQYF; cdr3_nt: TGCAGCGTCCCGCGGTTTCAAGAGGCAGATACGCAGTATTTT
d_call: -; j_call: TRBJ2-7; v_call: TRBV6-2/TRBV6-3; clone_size: -; cdr3_aa: CASSHGLYEQYF; cdr3_nt: TGTGCCAGCAGCCACGGCCTCTACGAGCAGTACTTC
d_call: TRBD1; j_call: TRBJ1-1; v_call: TRBV20-1; clone_size: many; cdr3_aa: CSARVSGTGISEAFF; cdr3_nt: TGCAGTGCTAGAGTGTCGGGGACAGGGATTTCTGAAGCTTTCTTT
d_call: TRBD2; j_call: TRBJ2-7; v_call: TRBV25-1; clone_size: many; cdr3_aa: CASSASLAGDWYF; cdr3_nt: TGTGCCAGCAGTGCAAGCCTAGCGGGAGACTGGTACTTC
d_call: -; j_call: TRBJ1-5; v_call: TRBV6-6; clone_size: -; cdr3_aa: CASSNQDLEPQHF; cdr3_nt: TGTGCCAGCAGTAACCAAGATCTGGAGCCCCAGCATTTT
d_call: -; j_call: TRBJ1-1; v_call: TRBV9; clone_size: few; cdr3_aa: CASSQGTFDTEAFF; cdr3_nt: TGTGCCAGCAGCCAAGGGACATTCGACACTGAAGCTTTCTTT
d_call: -; j_call: TRBJ2-3; v_call: TRBV5-4; clone_size: -; cdr3_aa: CASSLELADTQYF; cdr3_nt: TGTGCCAGCAGCTTGGAACTTGCAGATACGCAGTATTTT